These 19 T cell receptor beta chains originate from one sample sequenced in a study of blood T cell repertoires in COVID-19. Only in-frame clones appear in the TCRdb table, and some are missing; sequencing was by immunoSEQ multiplex PCR. The table has approximately 300,000 clones, 85% to 90% seen once; the top ten hold about 6%. The sample comprised peripheral blood. The origin of the receptors is a woman aged 45-65 years with COVID-19, enrolled during active disease.

The V gene is TRBV5-8, the J gene TRBJ1-4, with a weak D call TRBD1 (6 bases). Trimming removed 7 bases at V and 8 bases at J, with 15 bases between. This CDR3 region has 13 residues. Germline values: CDR1 SGHTS, CDR2 YDEGEE. The CDR3 spells CASGKQGTEKLFF. CDR3 DNA sequence: TGTGCCAGCGGGAAGCAGGGGACGGAAAAACTGTTTTTT.

J is TRBJ2-7 and V is TRBV29-1, with D perhaps TRBD1 (7 bases). CDR1 is SQVTM and CDR2 is ANQGSEA in the germline V gene. This CDR3 is built from 15 residues. Between the trimmed V and J ends, which lost 4 bases and 2 bases, there was a span of 18 bases. The CDR3 here is CSVGGTASVTYEQYF. Here the CDR3 DNA reads TGCAGCGTTGGCGGGACAGCCAGCGTCACCTACGAGCAGTACTTC.

For the CDR3, the DNA is TGTGCCAGTAGTACTGGGGGGACAGGGGTCCACGAGCAGTACTTC. This sequence encodes CASSTGGTGVHEQYF. V usage is TRBV19 and J usage is TRBJ2-7; 10 nucleotides line up with TRBD1. The CDR3 runs 15 residues. Germline V gene data show CDR1 as LNHDA and CDR2 as SQIVND (reference sequence). After removal of 4 bases from V and 5 bases from J, the junction contained 8 bases not matched to a gene.

V is TRBV6-5 and J is TRBJ1-2; tentative D call: TRBD1 (5 bases). V was trimmed by 8 bases and J by 6 bases, leaving 19 bases between them. Germline V gene lookup returns CDR1 MNHEY and CDR2 SVGAGI. The CDR3 runs to 14 residues. The CDR3 sequence is CASGFQGAFDGYTF. CDR3 coding DNA: TGTGCCAGCGGATTCCAAGGGGCTTTCGATGGCTACACCTTC.

The genes are TRBV27 and TRBJ2-7; 9 bases are a match to TRBD2. This CDR3 spans 16 amino acids. The junction had 14 bases not matched to a gene; V was cut back by 8 bases and J by 3 bases. The germline CDR1 and CDR2 sequences are MNHEY and SMNVEV (reference sequence). The CDR3 protein is CASGYSAGGTVYEQYF. The CDR3 DNA reads TGTGCCAGCGGATATAGCGCGGGAGGGACGGTCTACGAGCAGTACTTC.

The chain uses TRBV7-2 and TRBJ2-1; TRBD2 matches at 9 bases. Germline V lookup: CDR1 SGHTA, CDR2 FQGNSA. The CDR3 length is 19 residues. The junction had 15 bases not matched to a gene; V was cut back by 6 bases and J by 0 bases. CDR3 amino acids: CASSPRGLAGRTSYNEQFF. The CDR3 DNA reads TGTGCCAGCAGTCCTCGGGGTCTAGCGGGGCGTACCTCCTACAATGAGCAGTTCTTC. Complete variable domain (other parts from reference TRBV7-2 and TRBJ2-1): GAGVSQSPSNKVTEKGKDVELRCDPISGHTALYWYRQSLGQGLEFLIYFQGNSAPDKSGLPSDRFSAERTGGSVSTLTIQRTQQEDSAVYLCASSPRGLAGRTSYNEQFFGPGTRLTVL.

V gene TRBV7-2 combines with J gene TRBJ2-1; 7 positions match TRBD2. Unmatched junction bases numbered 7, after V lost 3 bases and J lost 8 bases. This CDR3 contains 14 residues. Per the germline V gene, CDR1 is SGHTA and CDR2 is FQGNSA. CDR3 DNA: TGTGCCAGCAGCTTTCGCGGGAGTATCGATGAGCAGTTCTTC. It encodes CASSFRGSIDEQFF.

This clone was observed once. The J gene is TRBJ2-7, the V gene TRBV6-1; a weak D match, TRBD1 (6 bases). The germline CDR1 and CDR2 sequences are MNHNS and SASEGT. Deletions cut 2 bases from V and 2 bases from J, with 10 bases between. The CDR3 loop spans 14 amino acids. This CDR3 is CASSERPGAYEQYF. The CDR3 DNA reads as TGTGCCAGCAGTGAAAGGCCAGGGGCCTACGAGCAGTACTTC.

V is TRBV6-4 and J is TRBJ2-2, with D maybe TRBD1 (6 bases). The CDR3 covers 18 residues. Germline CDR1 MRHNA, CDR2 SNTAGT. With 1 base removed from V and 6 bases from J, the gap between germline ends came to 21 bases. CDR3 loop: CASSDYFIRGSKPGELFF. As DNA, the CDR3 is TGTGCCAGCAGTGACTATTTTATTAGGGGGTCGAAGCCCGGGGAGCTGTTTTTT.

The DNA for the CDR3 is TGTGCCAGCAGCTCCTCCGGGACTAGCGGCAACAATGAGCAGTTCTTC. Protein sequence: CASSSSGTSGNNEQFF. This chain connects TRBV7-6 to TRBJ2-1; 11 bases fit TRBD2. V lost 4 bases to trimming and J lost 5 bases; unmatched junction nucleotides: 7. Germline CDR1 is SGHVS and CDR2 is FNYEAQ. CDR3 length: 16 residues.

This chain links TRBV14 with TRBJ2-2, with D possibly TRBD2 on 7 matching bases. CDR3 length: 15 residues. V shed 3 bases and J shed 4 bases, with 12 bases lying between them. Germline V CDR1 and CDR2: SGHDN, FVKESK. CDR3: CASSQGGAITGELFF. The DNA for the CDR3 is TGTGCCAGCAGCCAGGGGGGGGCAATCACCGGGGAGCTGTTTTTT. Full variable domain (rest looked up from reference TRBV14 and TRBJ2-2): EAGVTQFPSHSVIEKGQTVTLRCDPISGHDNLYWYRRVMGKEIKFLLHFVKESKQDESGMPNNRFLAERTGGTYSTLKVQPAELEDSGVYFCASSQGGAITGELFFGEGSRLTVL.

The V call is TRBV5-4, the J call TRBJ2-7; possibly TRBD1 for D (5 bases). Trimming pared 3 bases from V and 5 bases from J, leaving 18 bases between. Germline CDR1 reads SGHNT; CDR2 reads YYREEE (reference sequence). The CDR3 is made up of 15 amino acids. The CDR3 loop reads CASSSDRQIRDEQYF. The CDR3 coding sequence is TGTGCCAGCAGCTCTGACAGACAGATCCGGGACGAGCAGTACTTC.

The chain combines TRBV5-4 with TRBJ2-7, with 11 bases identical to TRBD2. Trimming took 0 bases from V and 4 from J; bases not matched to a gene: 3. The germline CDR1 and CDR2 sequences are SGHNT and YYREEE (reference sequence). The CDR3 has 15 residues. CDR3 DNA sequence: TGTGCCAGCAGCTTGGACCTAGCGGGAGGTTACGAGCAGTACTTC. As protein: CASSLDLAGGYEQYF.

The CDR3: CACGQGAHTEAFF. The CDR3 DNA is TGTGCCTGTGGACAGGGGGCACACACTGAAGCTTTCTTT. The V call is TRBV7-2, the J call TRBJ1-1, with TRBD1 matching 11 bases. The CDR3 extends over 13 amino acids. CDR1 and CDR2 (germline): SGHTA, FQGNSA. Germline trimming cut 11 bases from V and 3 bases from J; bases unmatched to any gene: 5. Complete variable domain (other parts from reference TRBV7-2 and TRBJ1-1): GAGVSQSPSNKVTEKGKDVELRCDPISGHTALYWYRQSLGQGLEFLIYFQGNSAPDKSGLPSDRFSAERTGGSVSTLTIQRTQQEDSAVYLCACGQGAHTEAFFGQGTRLTVV.

This clone came up once. The chain joins TRBV12-5 to TRBJ2-2; 11 bases are a match to TRBD2. The CDR3 totals 17 residues. The junction had 10 bases not matched to a gene; V was cut back by 3 bases and J by 7 bases. Per germline, CDR1 LGHNT and CDR2 FRNRAP. The CDR3: CASGFFLAGGFGGELFF. DNA of the CDR3: TGTGCTAGTGGTTTCTTCTTAGCGGGAGGGTTCGGCGGGGAGCTGTTTTTT.

This clone showed up just once. The chain links TRBV3-1 (or the pseudogene TRBV3-2) to TRBJ1-4, with 7 positions matching TRBD1. The CDR3 runs 16 residues. V lost 1 base to trimming and J lost 3 bases; unmatched junction nucleotides: 5. In germline, CDR1 is LGHDT, CDR2 YNNKEL (reference sequence). Here the CDR3 DNA reads TGTGCCAGCAGCCAAGGCAGGGGGTTTGCTAATGAAAAACTGTTTTTT. This gives the protein CASSQGRGFANEKLFF.

The DNA for the CDR3 is TGTGCCAGCAGGCAGGGTGGCACTGAAGCTTTCTTT. The encoded protein is CASRQGGTEAFF. This chain joins TRBV12-3 or TRBV12-4 and TRBJ1-1; D possibly corresponds to TRBD1 (5 bases). The germline V and J ends were trimmed by 6 bases and 4 bases, with 9 bases remaining between them. CDR3 length: 12 residues.

This clone is a singleton in its sample. The gene calls are TRBV5-1 and TRBJ2-3; 7 bases align to TRBD2. V trimming: 2 bases; J trimming: 4 bases; junction bases outside the gene matches: 4. There are 14 residues in the CDR3. Per the germline V gene, CDR1 is SGHRS and CDR2 is YFSETQ. The CDR3 spells CASSFGGRSDTQYF. The CDR3 coding sequence is TGCGCCAGCAGCTTTGGCGGGAGATCAGATACGCAGTATTTT.

Concerning this clone: The junction shows a germline mismatch at one end, possibly a read error. In DNA, the CDR3 is TGTGCCAGCAGCCTTGAAATGGACAAGAGCTTC. Its translation is CASSLEMDKSF. The V call is TRBV13, the J call TRBJ2-7, with D possibly matching TRBD1 (5 bases). The CDR3 runs to 11 residues. Germline V gene sequence: CDR1 PRHDT, CDR2 FYEKMQ (reference sequence).